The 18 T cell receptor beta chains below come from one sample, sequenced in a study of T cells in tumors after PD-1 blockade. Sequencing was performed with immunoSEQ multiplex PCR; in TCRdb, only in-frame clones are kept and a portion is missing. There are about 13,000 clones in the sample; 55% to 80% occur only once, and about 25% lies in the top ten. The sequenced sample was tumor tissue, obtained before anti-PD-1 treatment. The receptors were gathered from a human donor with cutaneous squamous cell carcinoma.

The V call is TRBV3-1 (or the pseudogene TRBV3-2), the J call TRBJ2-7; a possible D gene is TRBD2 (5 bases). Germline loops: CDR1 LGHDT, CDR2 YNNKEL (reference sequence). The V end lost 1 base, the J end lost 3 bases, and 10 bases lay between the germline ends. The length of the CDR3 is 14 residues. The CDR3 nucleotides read TGTGCCAGCAGCCAAGGGACTCGTGGCTACGAGCAGTACTTC. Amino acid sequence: CASSQGTRGYEQYF.

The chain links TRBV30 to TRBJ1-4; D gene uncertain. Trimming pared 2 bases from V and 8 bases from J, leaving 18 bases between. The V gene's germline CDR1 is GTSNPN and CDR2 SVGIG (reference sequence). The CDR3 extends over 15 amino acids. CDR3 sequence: CAWSKAGRVREKLFF. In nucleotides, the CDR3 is TGTGCCTGGAGTAAGGCCGGGAGGGTGAGGGAAAAACTGTTTTTT. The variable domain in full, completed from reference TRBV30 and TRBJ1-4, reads SQTIHQWPATLVQPVGSPLSLECTVEGTSNPNLYWYRQAAGRGLQLLFYSVGIGQISSEVPQNLSASRPQDRQFILSSKKLLLSDSGFYLCAWSKAGRVREKLFFGSGTQLSVL.

The CDR3 is CASRTLSNQGLNSPLHF. For the CDR3, the DNA is TGTGCCAGCAGGACCCTCTCAAACCAGGGTTTGAACTCACCCCTCCACTTT. The chain recombines TRBV2 with TRBJ1-6, with a possible D match to TRBD1 (5 bases). CDR3 length: 17 residues. V was clipped by 6 bases and J by 10 bases, with 25 bases between them. CDR1 is SNHLY and CDR2 is FYNNEI in the germline V gene.

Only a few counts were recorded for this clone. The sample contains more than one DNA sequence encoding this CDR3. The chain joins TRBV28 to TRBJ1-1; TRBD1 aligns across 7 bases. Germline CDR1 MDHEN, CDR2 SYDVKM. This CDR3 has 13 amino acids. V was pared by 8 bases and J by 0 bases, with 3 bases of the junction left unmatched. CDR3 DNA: TGTGCCAGCCGGGACAGCATGAACACTGAAGCTTTCTTT. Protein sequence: CASRDSMNTEAFF.

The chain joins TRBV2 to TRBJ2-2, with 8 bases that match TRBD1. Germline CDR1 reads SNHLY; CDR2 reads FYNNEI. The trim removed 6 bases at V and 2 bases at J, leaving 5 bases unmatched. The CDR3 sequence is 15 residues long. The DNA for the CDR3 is TGTGCCAGCAGGAGACAGGGGCCCAACACCGGGGAGCTGTTTTTT. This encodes CASRRQGPNTGELFF.

The chain's CDR3 is CASSLTSGRGDTQYF. CDR3 DNA sequence: TGTGCCAGCAGCCTGACTAGCGGGAGGGGTGATACGCAGTATTTT. The chain recombines TRBV7-9 with TRBJ2-3; 14 bases map to TRBD2. V was pared by 5 bases and J by 6 bases, with 4 bases of the junction left unmatched. CDR1 and CDR2 (germline): SEHNR, FQNEAQ (reference sequence). This CDR3 is built from 15 residues. Full variable domain (rest looked up from reference TRBV7-9 and TRBJ2-3): DTGVSQNPRHKITKRGQNVTFRCDPISEHNRLYWYRQTLGQGPEFLTYFQNEAQLEKSRLLSDRFSAERPKGSFSTLEIQRTEQGDSAMYLCASSLTSGRGDTQYFGPGTRLTVL.

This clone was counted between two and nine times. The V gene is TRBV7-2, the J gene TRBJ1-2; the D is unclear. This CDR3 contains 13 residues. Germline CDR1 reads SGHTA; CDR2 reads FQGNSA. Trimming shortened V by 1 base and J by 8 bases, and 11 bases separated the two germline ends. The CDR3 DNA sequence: TGTGCCAGCAGCTTAGGTTTGGTCTCCGGCTACACCTTC. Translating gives CASSLGLVSGYTF.

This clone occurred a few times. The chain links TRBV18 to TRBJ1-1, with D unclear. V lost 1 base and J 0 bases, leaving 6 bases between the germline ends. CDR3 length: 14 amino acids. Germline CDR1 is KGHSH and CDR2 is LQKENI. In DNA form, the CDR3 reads TGTGCCAGCTCACCACGAAGTCTGAACACTGAAGCTTTCTTT. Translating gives CASSPRSLNTEAFF.

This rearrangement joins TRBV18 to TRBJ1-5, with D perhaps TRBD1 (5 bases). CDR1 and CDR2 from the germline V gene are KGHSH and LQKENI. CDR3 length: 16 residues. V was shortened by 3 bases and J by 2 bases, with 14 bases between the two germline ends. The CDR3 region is CASSPRRGDGNQPQHF. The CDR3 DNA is TGTGCCAGCTCACCCCGGCGGGGGGATGGCAATCAGCCCCAGCATTTT. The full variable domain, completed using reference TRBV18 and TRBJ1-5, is NAGVMQNPRHLVRRRGQEARLRCSPMKGHSHVYWYRQLPEEGLKFMVYLQKENIIDESGMPKERFSAEFPKEGPSILRIQQVVRGDSAAYFCASSPRRGDGNQPQHFGDGTRLSIL.

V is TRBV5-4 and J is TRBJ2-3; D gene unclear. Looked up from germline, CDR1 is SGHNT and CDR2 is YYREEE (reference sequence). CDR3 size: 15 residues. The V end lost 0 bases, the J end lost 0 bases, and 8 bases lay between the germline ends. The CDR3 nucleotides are TGTGCCAGCAGCTTGGGGGAAGTTAGCACAGATACGCAGTATTTT. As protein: CASSLGEVSTDTQYF.

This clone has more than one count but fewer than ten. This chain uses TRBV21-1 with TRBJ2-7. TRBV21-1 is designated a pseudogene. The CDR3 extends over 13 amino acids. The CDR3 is CASSKEFSYEQYF. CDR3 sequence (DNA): TGTGCCAGCAGCAAGGAATTCTCCTACGAGCAGTACTTC.

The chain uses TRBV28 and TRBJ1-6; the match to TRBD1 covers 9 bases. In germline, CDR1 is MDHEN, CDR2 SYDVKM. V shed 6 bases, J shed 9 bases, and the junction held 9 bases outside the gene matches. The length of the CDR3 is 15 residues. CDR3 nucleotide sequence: TGTGCCAGCAGCTCGGGACAGGGAGTGGGTTCACCCCTCCACTTT. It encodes CASSSGQGVGSPLHF. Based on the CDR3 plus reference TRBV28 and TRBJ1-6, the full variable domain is DVKVTQSSRYLVKRTGEKVFLECVQDMDHENMFWYRQDPGLGLRLIYFSYDVKMKEKGDIPEGYSVSREKKERFSLILESASTNQTSMYLCASSSGQGVGSPLHFGNGTRLTVT.

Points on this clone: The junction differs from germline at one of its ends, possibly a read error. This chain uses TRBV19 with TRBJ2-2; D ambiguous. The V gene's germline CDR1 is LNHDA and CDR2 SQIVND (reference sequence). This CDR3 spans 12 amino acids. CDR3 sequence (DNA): TGTGCCATTAGTGACTGGGGCGGGGAGCTGTTTTTT. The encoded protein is CAISDWGGELFF.

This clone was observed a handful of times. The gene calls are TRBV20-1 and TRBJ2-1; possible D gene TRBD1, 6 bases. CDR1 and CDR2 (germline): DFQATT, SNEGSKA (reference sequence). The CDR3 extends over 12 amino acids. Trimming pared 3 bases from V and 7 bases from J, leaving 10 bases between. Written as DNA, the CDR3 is TGCAGTGCTAGTACAGGGAAGAATGAGCAGTTCTTC. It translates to CSASTGKNEQFF.

The CDR3 sequence is CASSEGEGWTEAFF. The CDR3 coding sequence is TGTGCCAGCAGTGAAGGCGAGGGGTGGACTGAAGCTTTCTTT. The chain is built from TRBV6-1 and TRBJ1-1; D is possibly TRBD1 (5 bases). This CDR3 has 14 amino acids. V dropped 1 base and J dropped 5 bases, with 11 bases sitting between them. Germline V gene lookup returns CDR1 MNHNS and CDR2 SASEGT.

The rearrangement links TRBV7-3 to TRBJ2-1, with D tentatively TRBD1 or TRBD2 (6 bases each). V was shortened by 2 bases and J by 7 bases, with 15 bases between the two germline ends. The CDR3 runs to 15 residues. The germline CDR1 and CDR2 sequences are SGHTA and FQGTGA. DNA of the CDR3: TGTGCCAGCAGCTTAGGGTCGAGGGGGGCTAATGAGCAGTTCTTC. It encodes CASSLGSRGANEQFF.

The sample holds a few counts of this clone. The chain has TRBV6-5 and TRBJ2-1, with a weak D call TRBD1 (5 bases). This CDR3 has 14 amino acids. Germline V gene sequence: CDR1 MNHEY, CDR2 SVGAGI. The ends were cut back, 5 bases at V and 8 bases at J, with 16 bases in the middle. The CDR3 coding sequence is TGTGCCAGCAGTAAGGGGTCTGCCCCCCATGAGCAGTTCTTC. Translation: CASSKGSAPHEQFF.

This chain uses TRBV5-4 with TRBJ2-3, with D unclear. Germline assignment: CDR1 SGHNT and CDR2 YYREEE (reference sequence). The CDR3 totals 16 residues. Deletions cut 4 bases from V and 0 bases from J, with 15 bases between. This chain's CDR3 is CASSPPWGYSTDTQYF. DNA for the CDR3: TGTGCCAGCAGCCCACCTTGGGGTTACAGCACAGATACGCAGTATTTT.